This T cell receptor beta chain was captured in a study of blood T cells in healthy people across ages. Points from the study as a whole: Diversity of TCR beta correlated strongly with naive T cell percentage.

On this clonotype itself: Its antigen remains unknown.

Primers used in a second PCR of roughly 6 to 11 cycles were a sample-barcoded 5' primer and a J-beta primer mix. Each cDNA molecule carried a tag from a template-switch adaptor that contained 12 random nucleotides. One entry per CDR3 protein results from TCRdb running MiXCR on the 5' RACE reads. The sample consists of 650,000 to 1,000,000 distinct CDR3 sequences, around 34% of them appearing once. V was clipped by 1 base and J by 8 bases, with 14 bases between them. The germline V gene has CDR1 LGHNA and CDR2 YSLEER. CDR3 size: 15 residues. Sequenced material: blood. The origin of this receptor is a man aged 18 to 30 in good health. The chain couples TRBV4-3 to TRBJ1-4; tentatively, D is TRBD1 (6 bases). CDR3 coding DNA: TGCGCCAGCAGCCAAGTTGTACAGGGTGGAGAAAAACTGTTTTTT. It encodes CASSQVVQGGEKLFF.